This T cell receptor (beta chain) was sequenced during a study of molecular identifiers for immune sequencing clone quantification. Study context: In replicates, RNA from 20,000 or 100,000 naive CD8 cells was divided five ways and four parts were sequenced.

This clonotype was seen many times. Its target is not known. The CD8+CD4-CCR7+CD45RA+ phenotype defined the sorted naive CD8 T cells. Study-wide results and caveats: Over 99% of CMV-specific effector molecules, but under 1% of naive ones, were in clones above 20 copies.

V gave up 1 base and J gave up 0 bases, with 7 bases separating them. Germline V gene data show CDR1 as MDHEN and CDR2 as SYDVKM. The CDR3 is 15 amino acids. Library preparation followed earlier protocols using designated TCR primers. TCRdb independently ran MiXCR on the PCR reads; one entry per CDR3 protein. Of approximately 630,000 distinct CDR3 sequences in the sample, less than 30% were seen once. This TCR was recovered from a human donor in good health. Some libraries in this study had Jurkat cell RNA spiked in. This chain joins TRBV28 and TRBJ1-5; D gene uncertain. The sample was naive CD8+ T cells from blood, with Jurkat cell RNA spiked in. As to subset: FACS-sorted CD8+CD4-CCR7+CD45RA+ naive T cells. CDR3 in amino acids: CASSLSLYSNQPQHF. The DNA of the CDR3 is TGTGCCAGCAGTTTATCTCTTTATAGCAATCAGCCCCAGCATTTT.